Below are 24 T cell receptor beta chains sequenced from a single sample in a study of metastatic and nonmetastatic thyroid tumors. TCRdb ran MiXCR on the PCR reads. The sample carries roughly 16,000 clones, around 35% recorded once. There were no patients who had received any treatment before thyroid surgery. Sample: tumor tissue. Receptor source: a female donor with papillary thyroid cancer or a benign thyroid nodule (not recorded which). Some clones in this sample may be carry-over from other donors' samples.

This clone showed up just once. V usage is TRBV20-1 and J usage is TRBJ1-1, with a tentative D call TRBD1 (6 bases). Germline values: CDR1 DFQATT, CDR2 SNEGSKA (reference sequence). The CDR3 contains 13 residues. The V gene lost 3 bases and the J gene lost 5 bases, with 13 bases spanning the gap. In DNA form, the CDR3 reads TGCAGTGCTAGCTCTAGGAGGGGGACTGAAGCTTTCTTT. Translated, it gives CSASSRRGTEAFF.

CDR3 region: CASKLAEHYNEQFF. CDR3 coding DNA: TGTGCCAGCAAGCTAGCGGAGCACTACAATGAGCAGTTCTTC. The V call is TRBV6-1, the J call TRBJ2-1; the match to TRBD2 covers 7 bases. The CDR3 covers 14 residues. J gave up 3 bases and V 7 bases, and 6 bases lay outside the gene matches. From germline, CDR1 is MNHNS and CDR2 SASEGT.

This clone was detected many times. A much larger clone sits a single nucleotide away, making a read error possible. Distinct nucleotide sequences in the sample also encode this CDR3. The chain employs TRBV4-1 and TRBJ1-6; D gene ambiguous. The germline V gene encodes CDR1 MGHRA and CDR2 YSYEKL. Trimming removed 6 bases at V and 10 bases at J, with 10 bases between. The CDR3 has 12 amino acids. The CDR3 DNA reads as TGCGCCAGCAGGCAGGTTGGCTCACCCCTCCACTTT. Protein sequence: CASRQVGSPLHF.

The genes are TRBV20-1 and TRBJ2-5; TRBD1 matches 11 bases. CDR1 DFQATT and CDR2 SNEGSKA come from the germline V gene (reference sequence). Trimming took 3 bases from V and 5 from J; bases not matched to a gene: 14. The CDR3 length is 17 residues. The CDR3 region has the DNA TGCAGTGCTAGGGATCGAAGGGGACAGGGGGTATTGGAGACCCAGTACTTC. Translating gives CSARDRRGQGVLETQYF.

This clone was seen ten or more times. This sequence joins TRBV7-3 and TRBJ1-1; D might be TRBD1 (6 bases). V lost 2 bases and J 4 bases, leaving 11 bases between the germline ends. This CDR3 is 14 amino acids long. Germline V gene sequence: CDR1 SGHTA, CDR2 FQGTGA. The CDR3 coding sequence is TGTGCCAGCAGCTTATGGGGGCGCGGCACTGAAGCTTTCTTT. Amino acid sequence: CASSLWGRGTEAFF.

This clone is medium-sized (0.01 to 0.1%) within its sample. The chain carries TRBV9 and TRBJ2-7; D may be TRBD2 (5 bases). V was pared by 2 bases and J by 5 bases, with 17 bases between. The CDR3 runs 15 residues. Looked up from germline, CDR1 is SGDLS and CDR2 is YYNGEE. CDR3 loop: CASSVDSLPNNEQYF. The CDR3 bases are TGTGCCAGCAGCGTGGACTCCCTTCCCAACAACGAGCAGTACTTC.

V gene TRBV9 combines with J gene TRBJ2-2; tentative D call: TRBD1 (5 bases). The germline gives CDR1 SGDLS, CDR2 YYNGEE. V lost 1 base and J lost 0, with 10 bases in between. The CDR3 covers 16 residues. The CDR3 region has the DNA TGTGCCAGCAGCGTAAGTGAACAGGCGAACACCGGGGAGCTGTTTTTT. Encoded protein: CASSVSEQANTGELFF.

The chain carries TRBV6-1 and TRBJ2-7; perhaps TRBD2 as D (5 bases). The CDR3 runs to 12 residues. Trimming took off 4 bases at V and 2 bases at J, with 6 bases between the two ends. CDR1 is MNHNS and CDR2 is SASEGT in the germline V gene. The CDR3 here is CASSGRPYEQYF. DNA of the CDR3: TGTGCCAGCAGTGGGAGGCCCTACGAGCAGTACTTC.

This clone has a count of ten or more. V usage is TRBV3-1 and J usage is TRBJ2-7, with 8 bases that match TRBD1. From germline, CDR1 is LGHDT and CDR2 YNNKEL (reference sequence). The J segment lost 4 bases and the V segment lost 2 bases, leaving 7 bases of the junction unmatched. The CDR3 is 15 amino acids. The CDR3 loop reads CASSQRKQGGYEQYF. The CDR3 DNA sequence: TGTGCCAGCAGCCAAAGGAAACAGGGGGGTTACGAGCAGTACTTC.

This sequence joins TRBV27 and TRBJ2-6, with a possible D match to TRBD1 (7 bases). The CDR3 extends over 17 amino acids. The germline CDR1 and CDR2 sequences are MNHEY and SMNVEV (reference sequence). V was shortened by 6 bases and J by 3 bases, with 18 bases between the two germline ends. This CDR3 is CASRPQAGGSGANVLTF. For the CDR3, the DNA is TGTGCCAGCAGACCCCAGGCAGGGGGGAGTGGGGCCAACGTCCTGACTTTC.

The J gene is TRBJ2-7, the V gene TRBV15; D is possibly TRBD1 (6 bases). CDR1 and CDR2 (germline): LNHNV, YYDKDF (reference sequence). The CDR3 loop spans 14 amino acids. Trimming shortened V by 5 bases and J by 6 bases, and 17 bases separated the two germline ends. The CDR3 DNA reads as TGTGCCACCAGCCCCAAGGGGGACGGTGGCGAGCAGTACTTC. Translated, it gives CATSPKGDGGEQYF.

This rearrangement joins TRBV11-2 to TRBJ2-2, with unresolved D. The CDR3 covers 11 residues. V was clipped by 3 bases and J by 5 bases, with 1 base between them. Germline CDR1 SGHAT, CDR2 FQNNGV. The CDR3 is CASSFTGELFF. The DNA of the CDR3 is TGTGCCAGCAGCTTTACCGGGGAGCTGTTTTTT.

This chain uses TRBV18 with TRBJ1-2; D uncertain. V shed 3 bases and J shed 5 bases, with 10 bases lying between them. Germline lookup yields CDR1 KGHSH and CDR2 LQKENI. CDR3 length: 13 residues. This CDR3 is CASSPGELYGYTF. CDR3 nucleotides: TGTGCCAGCTCACCTGGGGAACTATATGGCTACACCTTC.

The chain uses TRBV20-1 and TRBJ1-5; possible D gene TRBD1, 5 bases. Germline V gives CDR1 DFQATT, CDR2 SNEGSKA (reference sequence). The V end lost 2 bases, the J end lost 4 bases, and 18 bases lay between the germline ends. The CDR3 covers 16 residues. The CDR3 DNA reads as TGCAGTGCTAGAAGGCCGACAGAGTACAGTAATCAGCCCCAGCATTTT. It yields the protein CSARRPTEYSNQPQHF.

A few counts support this clone. This chain connects TRBV19 to TRBJ2-5; TRBD1 matches 7 bases. With 8 bases clipped from V and 5 bases from J, the junction kept 5 bases outside the gene matches. Germline V gives CDR1 LNHDA, CDR2 SQIVND (reference sequence). CDR3 size: 12 residues. The CDR3 DNA is TGTGCCAGTCAGGACAGGTCGGAGACCCAGTACTTC. Its protein is CASQDRSETQYF.

The V call is TRBV5-1, the J call TRBJ1-1; possibly TRBD1 for D (6 bases). Trimming took 4 bases from V and 0 from J, leaving 10 bases between them. The germline V gene encodes CDR1 SGHRS and CDR2 YFSETQ. This CDR3 spans 14 amino acids. The CDR3: CASSVDSMNTEAFF. In DNA form, the CDR3 reads TGCGCCAGCAGCGTGGACAGCATGAACACTGAAGCTTTCTTT.

The chain couples TRBV30 to TRBJ2-3; the match to TRBD2 covers 11 bases. CDR3 length equals 14 residues. The germline CDR1 and CDR2 sequences are GTSNPN and SVGIG (reference sequence). The CDR3 here is CASTRTSGTDTQYF. DNA of the CDR3: TGTGCTTCCACCCGGACTAGCGGGACAGATACGCAGTATTTT.

The rearrangement uses TRBV6-2 or TRBV6-3 and TRBJ1-2; D is uncertain. The CDR3 spans 19 residues. Germline V CDR1 and CDR2: MNHEY, SVGEGT. Trimming pared 7 bases from V and 4 bases from J, leaving 31 bases between. The CDR3 region has the DNA TGTGCCAGCACCCTAAAGGAGGCAGGAAGGAACCGCCGCCTCTATGGCTACACCTTC. The encoded protein is CASTLKEAGRNRRLYGYTF.

This clone ranks as medium-sized (0.01 to 0.1%). The V call is TRBV6-1, the J call TRBJ1-4; TRBD1 aligns across 8 bases. Trimming at V came to 5 bases and at J to 7 bases, leaving 9 bases not matched to a gene. Germline CDR1 MNHNS, CDR2 SASEGT. This CDR3 has 15 residues. The CDR3 reads CASSSGDRSSEKLFF. In DNA, the CDR3 is TGTGCCAGCAGTTCGGGGGACAGGTCCAGTGAAAAACTGTTTTTT.

This clone was found many times. The chain couples TRBV14 to TRBJ2-7; D gene ambiguous. Trimming stripped 6 bases from V and 3 bases from J, with 15 bases between. The length of the CDR3 is 14 residues. The germline CDR1 and CDR2 sequences are SGHDN and FVKESK. CDR3 DNA sequence: TGTGCCAGCAGGTCTGGGAAAAAAGACTACGAGCAGTACTTC. Its translation: CASRSGKKDYEQYF.

This clone turned up a few times. J is TRBJ2-7 and V is TRBV28; perhaps TRBD1 as D (6 bases). Trimming removed 5 bases at V and 3 bases at J, with 11 bases between. In germline, CDR1 is MDHEN, CDR2 SYDVKM. The CDR3 loop spans 13 amino acids. CDR3 sequence: CASSPGQSYEQYF. The CDR3 DNA is TGTGCCAGCAGTCCCGGACAGAGCTACGAGCAGTACTTC.

The chain combines TRBV12-3 or TRBV12-4 with TRBJ1-6; D is unclear. Trimming stripped 1 base from V and 9 bases from J, with 13 bases between. The CDR3 has 15 residues. Here the CDR3 reads CASSLGLTEGSPLHF. In nucleotides, the CDR3 is TGTGCCAGCAGTTTAGGGCTAACCGAAGGTTCACCCCTCCACTTT.

The V call is TRBV18, the J call TRBJ2-3, with TRBD1 matching over 7 bases. V was clipped by 6 bases and J by 2 bases; unmatched bases: 8. The germline V gene encodes CDR1 KGHSH and CDR2 LQKENI. The CDR3 extends over 15 amino acids. Here the CDR3 reads CASSQQGPITDTQYF. CDR3 nucleotide sequence: TGTGCCAGCTCTCAACAGGGGCCGATCACAGATACGCAGTATTTT.

This clone was found many times. CDR3 protein: CASSYGQGGTDTQYF. Here the CDR3 DNA reads TGTGCCAGCTCCTATGGACAGGGTGGTACAGATACGCAGTATTTT. The V call is TRBV18, the J call TRBJ2-3, with TRBD1 matching 8 bases. V lost 6 bases and J lost 3; bases outside the gene matches: 8. Germline CDR1 and CDR2: KGHSH and LQKENI. The CDR3 extends over 15 amino acids.